Reported below is one T cell receptor (beta chain). This CDR3 spans 18 amino acids. V gave up 5 bases and J gave up 5 bases; unmatched junction bases: 9. The germline CDR1 and CDR2 sequences are SGHTA and FQGTGA. The sample originates from a study of blood T cell repertoires in COVID-19. Study overall: The United States, Italy and Spain supplied acute and convalescent COVID-19 samples.

This table comes from immunoSEQ multiplex PCR, and its TCRdb copy is limited to in-frame clones, with some not included. The sample yields 360,000 or so clones, approximately 91% seen once. The receptor comes from a woman in her 30s who had been exposed to COVID-19. The material sequenced was PBMCs or T cells enriched from blood (not recorded which). V and J are TRBV7-3 and TRBJ2-2; 15 bases are shared with TRBD2. This CDR3 reads CASSVPGLAGGGTGELFF. The CDR3 nucleotides read TGTGCCAGCAGCGTCCCGGGACTAGCGGGAGGAGGGACCGGGGAGCTGTTTTTT. The whole variable domain, filled in from reference TRBV7-3 and TRBJ2-2, reads GAGVSQTPSNKVTEKGKYVELRCDPISGHTALYWYRQSLGQGPEFLIYFQGTGAADDSGLPNDRFFAVRPEGSVSTLKIQRTERGDSAVYLCASSVPGLAGGGTGELFFGEGSRLTVL.